The 30 T cell receptor beta chains below all came from one sample that was sequenced in a study of cytomegalovirus exposure and HLA in healthy donors. This table comes from immunoSEQ multiplex PCR, and its TCRdb copy is limited to in-frame clones, with some not included. The table has about 160,000 clones, 89% seen once. The sequenced material came from PBMCs. These receptor sequences come from a woman aged 18-29 years in good health and CMV-seropositive.

This clone turned up a few times. Other nucleotide sequences in the sample specify the same CDR3. The chain couples TRBV5-1 to TRBJ2-2; the match to TRBD1 covers 7 bases. The CDR3 runs 15 residues. Germline V lookup: CDR1 SGHRS, CDR2 YFSETQ. V lost 2 bases and J lost 4; bases outside the gene matches: 5. CDR3 coding DNA: TGCGCCAGCAGCTTTAGGGACAGAGTCACCGGGGAGCTGTTTTTT. Encoded protein: CASSFRDRVTGELFF.

V is TRBV5-4 and J is TRBJ2-1; weak D call: TRBD1 (6 bases). The germline V gene encodes CDR1 SGHNT and CDR2 YYREEE (reference sequence). This CDR3 has 14 amino acids. Trimming cost V 1 base and J 7 bases, with 12 bases left between them. The CDR3 DNA reads TGTGCCAGCAGCTTGACGGGTCAGGGGAATGAGCAGTTCTTC. This sequence encodes CASSLTGQGNEQFF.

The rearrangement uses TRBV9 and TRBJ1-2, with D possibly TRBD1 on 5 matching bases. V lost 4 bases and J 4 bases, leaving 14 bases between the germline ends. In germline, CDR1 is SGDLS, CDR2 YYNGEE. The CDR3 spans 14 residues. CDR3 region: CASSQSTDTYGYTF. The CDR3 DNA reads as TGTGCCAGCAGCCAGTCGACAGACACCTATGGCTACACCTTC.

The V call is TRBV30, the J call TRBJ2-1; possible D gene TRBD1, 5 bases. V was clipped by 1 base and J by 3 bases, with 13 bases between them. CDR3 size: 15 residues. Germline CDR1 GTSNPN, CDR2 SVGIG (reference sequence). CDR3 region: CAWSEGQGNYNEQFF. As DNA, the CDR3 is TGTGCCTGGAGTGAAGGGCAGGGAAACTACAATGAGCAGTTCTTC.

The V gene is TRBV15, the J gene TRBJ1-5, with 7 positions matching TRBD1. The CDR3 runs 15 residues. The germline gives CDR1 LNHNV, CDR2 YYDKDF (reference sequence). V lost 3 bases, J lost 3 bases, and 5 bases stayed unmatched. The CDR3 protein is CATSRKGQNNQPQHF. The DNA for the CDR3 is TGTGCCACCAGCAGGAAGGGACAGAACAATCAGCCCCAGCATTTT.

The chain combines TRBV30 with TRBJ2-5, with 9 bases matching TRBD2. V trimming: 4 bases; J trimming: 5 bases; junction bases outside the gene matches: 11. Germline values: CDR1 GTSNPN, CDR2 SVGIG (reference sequence). This CDR3 contains 15 residues. The CDR3 DNA reads as TGTGCCTGGAATCAAGCGGGAGGACCAATGGAGACCCAGTACTTC. Translated: CAWNQAGGPMETQYF.

This clone was detected a few times. This chain joins TRBV30 and TRBJ2-5; D is possibly TRBD2 (7 bases). CDR3 length: 11 amino acids. V lost 8 bases to trimming and J lost 9 bases, with 16 bases between them. Germline V lookup: CDR1 GTSNPN, CDR2 SVGIG (reference sequence). CDR3 sequence: CAHGGARPQYF. CDR3 nucleotide sequence: TGTGCCCATGGGGGGGCAAGGCCCCAGTACTTC.

This chain joins TRBV12-5 and TRBJ2-5; D is ambiguous. The CDR3 is 13 residues long. The germline V gene encodes CDR1 LGHNT and CDR2 FRNRAP. V dropped 7 bases and J dropped 5 bases, with 14 bases sitting between them. The CDR3 sequence: CASAPGRVETQYF. The CDR3 region has the DNA TGTGCTAGTGCCCCTGGCCGGGTGGAGACCCAGTACTTC.

The genes are TRBV6-1 and TRBJ2-2; D is unclear. CDR3 length: 16 amino acids. The germline CDR1 and CDR2 sequences are MNHNS and SASEGT. V lost 1 base and J 2 bases, leaving 11 bases between the germline ends. CDR3 amino acids: CASSEGGNLNTGELFF. CDR3 coding DNA: TGTGCCAGCAGTGAAGGAGGCAACCTCAACACCGGGGAGCTGTTTTTT.

This clone has more than one count but fewer than ten. The chain is built from TRBV28 and TRBJ2-7; no clear D gene. Germline V gene lookup returns CDR1 MDHEN and CDR2 SYDVKM. The CDR3 contains 12 residues. Trimming removed 3 bases from V and 2 bases from J, with 5 bases in between. The CDR3 is CASSLSTYEQYF. CDR3 nucleotides: TGTGCCAGCAGTTTGTCTACCTACGAGCAGTACTTC.

This clone showed up just a few times. The V call is TRBV5-1, the J call TRBJ2-7; D unclear. Trimming removed 4 bases from V and 4 bases from J, with 9 bases in between. The CDR3 runs 12 residues. The germline V gene encodes CDR1 SGHRS and CDR2 YFSETQ. The CDR3 reads CASSISGYEQYF. The CDR3, as DNA: TGCGCCAGCAGCATCAGTGGTTACGAGCAGTACTTC.

This rearrangement joins TRBV19 to TRBJ2-3; 10 bases agree with TRBD1. This CDR3 region has 15 residues. Germline values: CDR1 LNHDA, CDR2 SQIVND (reference sequence). V gave up 7 bases and J gave up 4 bases; unmatched junction bases: 8. Written as DNA, the CDR3 is TGTGCCAGTACCCTCCGGGACAGGGGAGCAGATACGCAGTATTTT. It is translated as CASTLRDRGADTQYF.

The table lists this clone with a few counts. V is TRBV7-6 and J is TRBJ2-7, with D possibly matching TRBD2 (6 bases). Germline V gene data show CDR1 as SGHVS and CDR2 as FNYEAQ. The length of the CDR3 is 14 residues. V was shortened by 8 bases and J by 4 bases, with 18 bases between the two germline ends. CDR3 sequence reads: CASQAGPTSYEQYF. The DNA of the CDR3 is TGTGCCAGCCAGGCGGGACCCACTAGTTACGAGCAGTACTTC.

The chain is built from TRBV27 and TRBJ2-1; 9 bases match TRBD2. The CDR3 covers 16 residues. Germline loops: CDR1 MNHEY, CDR2 SMNVEV (reference sequence). The V gene end was trimmed by 0 bases and the J gene end by 5 bases; junction bases not matched to a gene: 5. CDR3 protein: CASSLSNSGGHNEQFF. The CDR3 DNA follows: TGTGCCAGCAGTTTATCTAATAGCGGGGGCCACAATGAGCAGTTCTTC.

The rearrangement joins TRBV2 to TRBJ2-4; D unclear. This CDR3 comprises 11 residues. The V and J ends lost 4 bases and 8 bases respectively, with 6 bases between them. CDR1 is SNHLY, CDR2 FYNNEI, per germline. In nucleotides, the CDR3 is TGTGCCAGCAGTGCTAGGTACATTCAGTACTTC. It translates to CASSARYIQYF.

The chain recombines TRBV5-1 with TRBJ2-1; the match to TRBD2 covers 9 bases. This CDR3 has 15 amino acids. Germline V gene sequence: CDR1 SGHRS, CDR2 YFSETQ. With V trimmed by 4 bases and J by 6 bases, 8 bases remained unmatched. DNA of the CDR3: TGCGCCAGCAGCCCCGCTAGCGGGGTTATCAATGAGCAGTTCTTC. Amino acid sequence: CASSPASGVINEQFF.

The gene calls are TRBV2 and TRBJ2-7; 7 bases map to TRBD2. Germline CDR1 SNHLY, CDR2 FYNNEI. The V segment lost 4 bases and the J segment 7 bases; nucleotides outside the gene matches: 10. This CDR3 is built from 14 residues. CDR3 sequence: CASSVPGLQIEQYF. The CDR3 DNA reads as TGTGCCAGCAGTGTCCCGGGACTACAAATAGAGCAGTACTTC. Full variable domain (remainder filled in from reference TRBV2 and TRBJ2-7): EPEVTQTPSHQVTQMGQEVILRCVPISNHLYFYWYRQILGQKVEFLVSFYNNEISEKSEIFDDQFSVERPDGSNFTLKIRSTKLEDSAMYFCASSVPGLQIEQYFGPGTRLTVT.

The V gene is TRBV4-2, the J gene TRBJ1-1, with a weak D call TRBD1 (6 bases). This CDR3 has 14 residues. V was pared by 3 bases and J by 5 bases, with 13 bases between. Germline V gene sequence: CDR1 LGHNA, CDR2 YNFKEQ. Here the CDR3 DNA reads TGTGCCAGCAGCCACGCCGGGACATATACTGAAGCTTTCTTT. It specifies CASSHAGTYTEAFF.

This chain connects TRBV6-5 to TRBJ1-2; 8 positions agree with TRBD1. The CDR3 runs 14 residues. Germline lookup yields CDR1 MNHEY and CDR2 SVGAGI. V was clipped by 5 bases and J by 3 bases; unmatched bases: 5. This CDR3 is CASSPQGADYGYTF. The CDR3 coding sequence is TGTGCCAGCAGTCCCCAGGGGGCGGACTATGGCTACACCTTC.

This chain uses TRBV11-2 with TRBJ1-2; 9 bases align to TRBD1. CDR1 and CDR2 (germline): SGHAT, FQNNGV. The CDR3 is made up of 15 amino acids. Losses at the gene ends were 4 bases for V and 3 bases for J; bases not matched to a gene: 6. CDR3 sequence: CASSSYRGRDYGYTF. Written as DNA, the CDR3 is TGTGCCAGCAGCTCATACAGGGGGCGAGACTATGGCTACACCTTC.

The V call is TRBV6-1, the J call TRBJ2-7; a possible D gene is TRBD2 (7 bases). The CDR3 extends over 15 amino acids. CDR1 is MNHNS and CDR2 is SASEGT in the germline V gene. The germline V and J ends were trimmed by 6 bases and 4 bases, with 19 bases remaining between them. This chain's CDR3 is CASSRWGAGEYEQYF. The DNA for the CDR3 is TGTGCCAGCAGCCGGTGGGGGGCGGGAGAATACGAGCAGTACTTC.

This chain joins TRBV19 and TRBJ1-2; no clear D gene. The CDR3 runs to 17 residues. V was trimmed by 6 bases and J by 1 base, leaving 21 bases between them. Germline CDR1 LNHDA, CDR2 SQIVND (reference sequence). The CDR3 sequence: CASRTERAPKINYGYTF. In nucleotides, the CDR3 is TGTGCCAGTAGGACGGAAAGAGCGCCAAAAATTAACTATGGCTACACCTTC. Variable domain in full (rest from reference TRBV19 and TRBJ1-2): DGGITQSPKYLFRKEGQNVTLSCEQNLNHDAMYWYRQDPGQGLRLIYYSQIVNDFQKGDIAEGYSVSREKKESFPLTVTSAQKNPTAFYLCASRTERAPKINYGYTFGSGTRLTVV.

This chain connects TRBV11-2 to TRBJ1-2; D is possibly TRBD1 (6 bases). CDR1 is SGHAT, CDR2 FQNNGV, per germline. Trimming pared 5 bases from V and 8 bases from J, leaving 18 bases between. This CDR3 region has 14 residues. CDR3 sequence (DNA): TGTGCCAGCAGCCAAGATCTGCTAGGGGGAGGCTACACCTTC. Amino acids: CASSQDLLGGGYTF. Full variable domain (missing parts from reference TRBV11-2 and TRBJ1-2): EAGVAQSPRYKIIEKRQSVAFWCNPISGHATLYWYQQILGQGPKLLIQFQNNGVVDDSQLPKDRFSAERLKGVDSTLKIQPAKLEDSAVYLCASSQDLLGGGYTFGSGTRLTVV.

The chain is built from TRBV7-9 and TRBJ2-7; D unresolved. CDR1 and CDR2 from the germline V gene are SEHNR and FQNEAQ (reference sequence). V shed 1 base and J shed 0 bases, with 10 bases lying between them. This CDR3 has 15 residues. The CDR3 here is CASSLDRKSSYEQYF. CDR3 coding DNA: TGTGCCAGCAGCTTAGACAGAAAAAGCTCCTACGAGCAGTACTTC.

The V call is TRBV6-5, the J call TRBJ2-7, with 9 bases identical to TRBD1. From germline, CDR1 is MNHEY and CDR2 SVGAGI. Germline trimming cut 6 bases from V and 7 bases from J; bases unmatched to any gene: 7. CDR3 size: 13 residues. This chain's CDR3 is CASRPTGTGEQYF. The CDR3 nucleotides are TGTGCCAGCAGACCGACAGGGACAGGGGAGCAGTACTTC.

The rearrangement uses TRBV11-1 and TRBJ2-7; 11 bases fit TRBD2. This CDR3 has 12 amino acids. Germline lookup yields CDR1 SGHAT and CDR2 FQDESV (reference sequence). V dropped 8 bases and J dropped 5; count of bases not matched to a gene: 2. CDR3 residues: CASRLAGNEQYF. The CDR3 nucleotides are TGTGCCAGCCGACTAGCGGGAAACGAGCAGTACTTC.

The CDR3, as DNA: TGTGCCAGCAGCCTACTAGGTCGAGCGGACTATGGCTACACCTTC. Translation gives CASSLLGRADYGYTF. This chain links TRBV28 with TRBJ1-2; D unclear. Per the germline V gene, CDR1 is MDHEN and CDR2 is SYDVKM. The length of the CDR3 is 15 residues. V lost 6 bases and J 3 bases, leaving 17 bases between the germline ends.

The chain uses TRBV10-3 and TRBJ2-1, with TRBD1 matching 8 bases. The length of the CDR3 is 12 residues. CDR1 is ENHRY, CDR2 SYGVKD, per germline. V lost 10 bases, J lost 8 bases, and 7 bases stayed unmatched. CDR3 in amino acids: CATRQGWDEQFF. As DNA, the CDR3 is TGTGCCACCAGACAGGGGTGGGATGAGCAGTTCTTC.

This chain connects TRBV19 to TRBJ1-1, with 7 bases aligning to TRBD1. Trimming took 5 bases from V and 3 from J; bases not matched to a gene: 6. Germline CDR1 LNHDA, CDR2 SQIVND (reference sequence). CDR3 length: 14 residues. The CDR3 reads CASSPRTGHTEAFF. The DNA of the CDR3 is TGTGCCAGTAGTCCAAGGACAGGACACACTGAAGCTTTCTTT. The full variable domain, rest sourced from reference TRBV19 and TRBJ1-1, is DGGITQSPKYLFRKEGQNVTLSCEQNLNHDAMYWYRQDPGQGLRLIYYSQIVNDFQKGDIAEGYSVSREKKESFPLTVTSAQKNPTAFYLCASSPRTGHTEAFFGQGTRLTVV.

The V gene is TRBV18, the J gene TRBJ2-1, with TRBD2 matching over 9 bases. The CDR3 totals 15 residues. With 4 bases clipped from V and 8 bases from J, the junction kept 9 bases outside the gene matches. CDR1 is KGHSH, CDR2 LQKENI, per germline. The CDR3 spells CASSLNSGRIDEQFF. CDR3 sequence (DNA): TGTGCCAGCTCACTTAATAGCGGGAGAATCGATGAGCAGTTCTTC.